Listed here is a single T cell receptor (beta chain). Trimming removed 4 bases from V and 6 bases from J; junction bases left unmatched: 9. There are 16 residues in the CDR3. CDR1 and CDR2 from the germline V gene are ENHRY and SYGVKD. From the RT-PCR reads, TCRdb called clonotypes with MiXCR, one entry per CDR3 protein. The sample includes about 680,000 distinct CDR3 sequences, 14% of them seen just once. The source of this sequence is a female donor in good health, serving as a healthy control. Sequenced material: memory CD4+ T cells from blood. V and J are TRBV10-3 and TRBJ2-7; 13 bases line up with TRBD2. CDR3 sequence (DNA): TGTGCCATCAGTGGGACTAGCGGGAGTCTGGAAAGCGAGCAGTACTTC. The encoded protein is CAISGTSGSLESEQYF.